The 7 T cell receptor beta chains presented below share a single source sample, sequenced in a study of control samples from healthy donors and cancer patients. Profiling relied on immunoSEQ multiplex PCR, and the TCRdb table lists in-frame clones only, not all of them. The sample shows about 150,000 clones, roughly nine tenths of them seen only once. The source material was blood. The receptors shown here come from a young man in good health.

This clone is a singleton in its sample. The V and J genes are TRBV3-1 (or the pseudogene TRBV3-2) and TRBJ1-2, with 7 positions matching TRBD1. The CDR3 runs to 16 residues. Germline V gives CDR1 LGHDT, CDR2 YNNKEL (reference sequence). J gave up 7 bases and V 3 bases, and 14 bases lay outside the gene matches. The CDR3 sequence: CASSHRDRVHFGGYTF. In DNA form, the CDR3 reads TGTGCCAGCAGCCATCGAGACAGGGTACATTTCGGTGGCTACACCTTC.

The rearrangement uses TRBV3-1 (or the pseudogene TRBV3-2) and TRBJ2-7; 11 bases match TRBD2. Germline V gene lookup returns CDR1 LGHDT and CDR2 YNNKEL (reference sequence). This CDR3 comprises 18 residues. V lost 4 bases to trimming and J lost 0 bases; unmatched junction nucleotides: 11. CDR3 region: CASSRGGGSGRVSYEQYF. CDR3 DNA: TGTGCCAGCAGCCGTGGGGGCGGTAGCGGGAGGGTCTCCTACGAGCAGTACTTC.

The V call is TRBV3-1 (or the pseudogene TRBV3-2), the J call TRBJ2-7; 10 bases fit TRBD1. After removal of 0 bases from V and 10 bases from J, the junction contained 12 bases not matched to a gene. Germline V gene lookup returns CDR1 LGHDT and CDR2 YNNKEL (reference sequence). The CDR3 has 16 amino acids. CDR3 region: CASSQEDGTGDNDQYF. CDR3 bases: TGTGCCAGCAGCCAAGAGGACGGGACAGGGGATAATGATCAGTACTTC.

The chain carries TRBV3-1 (or the pseudogene TRBV3-2) and TRBJ1-4; the D is unclear. This CDR3 is 15 amino acids long. Deletions cut 1 base from V and 8 bases from J, with 14 bases between. Germline CDR1 and CDR2: LGHDT and YNNKEL (reference sequence). This CDR3 reads CASSQGGQIREKLFF. The CDR3 DNA sequence: TGTGCCAGCAGCCAAGGCGGGCAAATAAGGGAAAAACTGTTTTTT.

CDR3 amino acids: CASSFVTRLKYNEQFF. As DNA, the CDR3 is TGTGCCAGCAGTTTCGTGACTCGCCTAAAGTACAATGAGCAGTTCTTC. The rearrangement links TRBV6-5 to TRBJ2-1; no reliable D call. The CDR3 is 16 amino acids. CDR1 is MNHEY, CDR2 SVGAGI, per germline. Trimming cost V 4 bases and J 4 bases, with 17 bases left between them.

CDR3 amino acids: CATSEEGANQPQHF. The CDR3, as DNA: TGTGCCACCAGTGAGGAGGGGGCGAATCAGCCCCAGCATTTT. The J gene is TRBJ1-5, the V gene TRBV24-1; 7 bases match TRBD1. This CDR3 has 14 amino acids. Germline values: CDR1 KGHDR, CDR2 SFDVKD. With V trimmed by 4 bases and J by 4 bases, 3 bases remained unmatched.

V gene TRBV5-1 combines with J gene TRBJ2-3; 7 nucleotides line up with TRBD1. The CDR3 contains 16 residues. Germline values: CDR1 SGHRS, CDR2 YFSETQ. V shed 0 bases, J shed 6 bases, and the junction held 10 bases outside the gene matches. This chain's CDR3 is CASSLGLDRVSDTQYF. The CDR3 DNA reads TGCGCCAGCAGCTTGGGGCTTGACAGGGTGTCGGATACGCAGTATTTT.